The 23 T cell receptor beta chains given below trace back to one sample, sequenced in a study of cytomegalovirus exposure and HLA in healthy donors. The primer mix had 60 Vbeta and 13 Jbeta primers. Measured with immunoSEQ multiplex PCR; TCRdb has only the in-frame clones, and not every one. This sample has under 200,000 clones; approximately 80% occur once, and the top ten carry around 0.52%. The sequenced material came from PBMCs. These receptors all stem from a woman aged 45-65 years in good health and CMV-seronegative.

The V call is TRBV16, the J call TRBJ1-5; possibly TRBD1 for D (5 bases). CDR1 and CDR2 from the germline V gene are KGHSY and FQNENV. V dropped 2 bases and J dropped 6 bases, with 8 bases sitting between them. The CDR3 loop spans 13 amino acids. The CDR3 DNA sequence: TGTGCCAGCAGCCAAGGGGGGAGTCAGCCCCAGCATTTT. Amino acids: CASSQGGSQPQHF.

V and J are TRBV28 and TRBJ2-3; D is unclear. Deletions cut 2 bases from V and 6 bases from J, with 9 bases between. The CDR3 sequence is 13 residues long. Germline V CDR1 and CDR2: MDHEN, SYDVKM. The DNA for the CDR3 is TGTGCCAGCAGTTTACCGTCCTTGGATACGCAGTATTTT. It specifies CASSLPSLDTQYF.

This CDR3 reads CASSAQGGYGYTF. In DNA form, the CDR3 reads TGTGCCAGCAGTGCCCAGGGAGGCTATGGCTACACCTTC. This chain connects TRBV6-4 to TRBJ1-2, with D tentatively TRBD1 (5 bases). Deletions cut 4 bases from V and 4 bases from J, with 10 bases between. The germline CDR1 and CDR2 sequences are MRHNA and SNTAGT. The length of the CDR3 is 13 residues.

This clone has more than one count but fewer than ten. This chain connects TRBV28 to TRBJ2-7, with D possibly being TRBD2 (6 bases). This CDR3 comprises 16 residues. Germline V gene lookup returns CDR1 MDHEN and CDR2 SYDVKM. With 7 bases removed from V and 5 bases from J, the gap between germline ends came to 24 bases. CDR3 protein: CASTPGGAVSYNEQYF. The DNA of the CDR3 is TGTGCCAGCACCCCAGGCGGGGCGGTATCCTACAACGAGCAGTACTTC.

This clone was seen once. The chain has TRBV9 and TRBJ1-1; D ambiguous. This CDR3 has 13 residues. Trimming stripped 2 bases from V and 0 bases from J, with 5 bases between. Germline V CDR1 and CDR2: SGDLS, YYNGEE. CDR3 in DNA: TGTGCCAGCAGCGTTAGCTTGAACACTGAAGCTTTCTTT. Its protein product is CASSVSLNTEAFF.

About this clone itself: The sample contains more than one DNA sequence encoding this CDR3. The chain has TRBV6-5 and TRBJ2-7, with D maybe TRBD1 (6 bases). Germline CDR1 is MNHEY and CDR2 is SVGAGI. The V and J ends lost 5 bases and 3 bases respectively, with 11 bases between them. The CDR3 loop spans 13 amino acids. In nucleotides, the CDR3 is TGTGCCAGCAGTCCTAGGACAGACTACGAGCAGTACTTC. This sequence encodes CASSPRTDYEQYF.

The genes are TRBV11-2 and TRBJ2-3, with D perhaps TRBD1 (5 bases). Germline assignment: CDR1 SGHAT and CDR2 FQNNGV. The CDR3 loop spans 15 amino acids. Deletions cut 1 base from V and 2 bases from J, with 10 bases between. This CDR3 reads CASSLVVGPTDTQYF. The CDR3 region has the DNA TGTGCCAGCAGCTTAGTGGTGGGGCCCACAGATACGCAGTATTTT.

The rearrangement joins TRBV27 to TRBJ1-3; 10 nucleotides agree with TRBD1. The V segment lost 4 bases and the J segment 5 bases; nucleotides outside the gene matches: 8. This CDR3 is built from 16 residues. The V gene's germline CDR1 is MNHEY and CDR2 SMNVEV (reference sequence). In DNA, the CDR3 is TGTGCCAGCAGTTCAAGACAGGGGGCGAGTCGAAACACCATATATTTT. Translated, it gives CASSSRQGASRNTIYF.

This clone was found a few times. V usage is TRBV28 and J usage is TRBJ2-5; 8 nucleotides match TRBD2. Judging by the DNA end, TRBJ2-7 fits better; the J call may be wrong. The germline gives CDR1 MDHEN, CDR2 SYDVKM. The CDR3 is 15 amino acids. The CDR3 nucleotides are TGTGCCAGCAGTTTTAGCGGGACGGGCTCCTACGAGCAGTACTTC. This encodes CASSFSGTGSYEQYF.

The chain links TRBV6-1 to TRBJ1-1; 7 nucleotides match TRBD1. This CDR3 comprises 15 residues. V shed 4 bases, J shed 1 base, and the junction held 6 bases outside the gene matches. The germline V gene has CDR1 MNHNS and CDR2 SASEGT. CDR3 protein: CASSVTGTENTEAFF. CDR3 in DNA: TGTGCCAGCAGTGTCACCGGGACAGAGAACACTGAAGCTTTCTTT.

CDR3 DNA sequence: TGTGCCAGCTCACCTTTGTCAGACTCCTACGAGCAGTACTTC. Protein product: CASSPLSDSYEQYF. The chain links TRBV18 to TRBJ2-7; D remains ambiguous. Germline assignment: CDR1 KGHSH and CDR2 LQKENI. The V end lost 3 bases, the J end lost 0 bases, and 9 bases lay between the germline ends. This CDR3 contains 14 residues. The entire variable domain, with the rest obtained from reference TRBV18 and TRBJ2-7, is as follows: NAGVMQNPRHLVRRRGQEARLRCSPMKGHSHVYWYRQLPEEGLKFMVYLQKENIIDESGMPKERFSAEFPKEGPSILRIQQVVRGDSAAYFCASSPLSDSYEQYFGPGTRLTVT.

The V gene is TRBV6-5, the J gene TRBJ1-1, with D unclear. The V end lost 2 bases, the J end lost 2 bases, and 9 bases lay between the germline ends. CDR1 MNHEY and CDR2 SVGAGI come from the germline V gene. The CDR3 is made up of 14 amino acids. The CDR3 bases are TGTGCCAGCAGTTACGATCGGGGAAACACTGAAGCTTTCTTT. This sequence encodes CASSYDRGNTEAFF.

The V call is TRBV6-5, the J call TRBJ1-1; D remains unclear. Germline lookup yields CDR1 MNHEY and CDR2 SVGAGI. V lost 1 base and J 3 bases, leaving 12 bases between the germline ends. The CDR3 sequence is 15 residues long. This chain's CDR3 is CASSYLGGSYTEAFF. The CDR3, as DNA: TGTGCCAGCAGTTACTTAGGAGGGTCGTACACTGAAGCTTTCTTT.

This rearrangement joins TRBV7-8 to TRBJ2-5, with 11 nucleotides matching TRBD2. Germline values: CDR1 SGHVS, CDR2 FQNEAQ. The CDR3 has 15 residues. With V trimmed by 4 bases and J by 4 bases, 5 bases remained unmatched. The CDR3 region has the DNA TGTGCCAGCAGCTCAAGACTAGCGGGAACAGAGACCCAGTACTTC. It is translated as CASSSRLAGTETQYF.

J is TRBJ1-1 and V is TRBV5-1; D unresolved. V was shortened by 4 bases and J by 5 bases, with 21 bases between the two germline ends. The germline V gene encodes CDR1 SGHRS and CDR2 YFSETQ. This CDR3 region has 16 residues. The CDR3 bases are TGCGCCAGCAGCCCGTCACTAGCCGCGATTGGGACTGAAGCTTTCTTT. This sequence encodes CASSPSLAAIGTEAFF. The whole variable domain, remainder taken from reference TRBV5-1 and TRBJ1-1, is KAGVTQTPRYLIKTRGQQVTLSCSPISGHRSVSWYQQTPGQGLQFLFEYFSETQRNKGNFPGRFSGRQFSNSRSEMNVSTLELGDSALYLCASSPSLAAIGTEAFFGQGTRLTVV.

This clone was seen a single time. The rearrangement joins TRBV7-9 to TRBJ2-1; D is possibly TRBD2 (6 bases). CDR3 length equals 15 residues. Germline loops: CDR1 SEHNR, CDR2 FQNEAQ (reference sequence). V was shortened by 5 bases and J by 4 bases, with 15 bases between the two germline ends. This chain's CDR3 is CASSPSAGKYNEQFF. CDR3 bases: TGTGCCAGCAGCCCGTCTGCGGGAAAATACAATGAGCAGTTCTTC.

The chain employs TRBV7-9 and TRBJ1-2, with D maybe TRBD1 (6 bases). The V gene lost 4 bases and the J gene lost 7 bases, with 19 bases spanning the gap. The V gene's germline CDR1 is SEHNR and CDR2 FQNEAQ (reference sequence). This CDR3 region has 15 residues. The CDR3 region is CASSSLGQRSFGYTF. CDR3 bases: TGTGCCAGCAGCTCCTTAGGACAGCGGAGCTTTGGCTACACCTTC. Full variable domain (outside the CDR3, taken from reference TRBV7-9 and TRBJ1-2): DTGVSQNPRHKITKRGQNVTFRCDPISEHNRLYWYRQTLGQGPEFLTYFQNEAQLEKSRLLSDRFSAERPKGSFSTLEIQRTEQGDSAMYLCASSSLGQRSFGYTFGSGTRLTVV.

The chain is built from TRBV9 and TRBJ2-2, with D maybe TRBD1 (6 bases). Looked up from germline, CDR1 is SGDLS and CDR2 is YYNGEE. V gave up 4 bases and J gave up 1 base, with 11 bases separating them. The CDR3 has 15 residues. The CDR3 DNA reads TGTGCCAGCAGCCAGGGGACACTGAACACCGGGGAGCTGTTTTTT. Its protein is CASSQGTLNTGELFF.

This chain uses TRBV7-2 with TRBJ2-3; D call uncertain. Trimming took off 2 bases at V and 5 bases at J, with 17 bases between the two ends. Germline V CDR1 and CDR2: SGHTA, FQGNSA. The CDR3 length is 16 residues. The CDR3 loop reads CASSLPRNPYEDTQYF. CDR3 bases: TGTGCCAGCAGCTTACCGAGAAACCCCTATGAAGATACGCAGTATTTT. Complete variable domain (other parts from reference TRBV7-2 and TRBJ2-3): GAGVSQSPSNKVTEKGKDVELRCDPISGHTALYWYRQSLGQGLEFLIYFQGNSAPDKSGLPSDRFSAERTGGSVSTLTIQRTQQEDSAVYLCASSLPRNPYEDTQYFGPGTRLTVL.

The CDR3 DNA reads as TGTGCCAGCAGTGAAGCTATTATCAGGGACAGTAAGCAGCCCCAGCATTTT. Protein product: CASSEAIIRDSKQPQHF. The V gene is TRBV2, the J gene TRBJ1-5, with 7 bases that match TRBD1. There are 17 residues in the CDR3. V gave up 0 bases and J gave up 7 bases; unmatched junction bases: 12. The V gene's germline CDR1 is SNHLY and CDR2 FYNNEI. Complete variable domain (other parts from reference TRBV2 and TRBJ1-5): EPEVTQTPSHQVTQMGQEVILRCVPISNHLYFYWYRQILGQKVEFLVSFYNNEISEKSEIFDDQFSVERPDGSNFTLKIRSTKLEDSAMYFCASSEAIIRDSKQPQHFGDGTRLSIL.

This chain links TRBV14 with TRBJ1-3; no clear D. Germline lookup yields CDR1 SGHDN and CDR2 FVKESK. The CDR3 length is 15 residues. The germline V and J ends were trimmed by 5 bases and 0 bases, with 11 bases remaining between them. For the CDR3, the DNA is TGTGCCAGCAGCTCCCGTCACAGCTCTGGAAACACCATATATTTT. Translation: CASSSRHSSGNTIYF.

The rearrangement links TRBV5-6 to TRBJ2-7, with a possible D match to TRBD2 (6 bases). V lost 4 bases to trimming and J lost 3 bases, with 11 bases between them. This CDR3 comprises 13 residues. The germline V gene encodes CDR1 SGHDT and CDR2 YYEEEE. CDR3 region: CASSRGASYEQYF. In DNA form, the CDR3 reads TGTGCCAGCAGCCGCGGGGCTAGCTACGAGCAGTACTTC.

The genes are TRBV7-3 and TRBJ2-3, with TRBD2 matching 11 bases. Unmatched junction bases numbered 15, after V lost 2 bases and J lost 5 bases. CDR1 is SGHTA, CDR2 FQGTGA, per germline. The CDR3 is made up of 19 amino acids. CDR3 nucleotides: TGTGCCAGCAGCTTACAGTCAGGTAGCGGGGGGGCAGTGGTAGATACGCAGTATTTT. Translated, it gives CASSLQSGSGGAVVDTQYF. The variable domain in full, with the rest retrieved from reference TRBV7-3 and TRBJ2-3, is GAGVSQTPSNKVTEKGKYVELRCDPISGHTALYWYRQSLGQGPEFLIYFQGTGAADDSGLPNDRFFAVRPEGSVSTLKIQRTERGDSAVYLCASSLQSGSGGAVVDTQYFGPGTRLTVL.